This is a list of T cell receptor beta chains from one sample in a study of OX40 agonist ivuxolimab in advanced cancers. Using immunoSEQ multiplex PCR, the repertoire was profiled, and TCRdb retains in-frame clones only, with some absent. This repertoire shows roughly 50,000 clones, 80% found once; its top ten account for 3.9%. Sequences were derived from CD4+ or CD8+ T cells sorted from blood, sampled in a trial of the OX40 agonist ivuxolimab. The receptors stem from an adult with an advanced solid tumor such as melanoma, head and neck, liver or kidney cancer. Both conserved end residues are part of each CDR3. Fields, in order: clone size, J gene, V gene, CDR3 length, D gene, CDR3 protein, CDR3 DNA. A D gene is named only where the DNA matches it firmly. Only part of the rows carry a size: once, few, many, or a class if the clone is expanded.

clone size: once
J gene: TRBJ1-1
V gene: TRBV18
CDR3 length: 12
D gene: -
CDR3 protein: CASSNINTEAFF
CDR3 DNA: TGTGCCAGCTCGAACATAAACACTGAAGCTTTCTTT

clone size: -
J gene: TRBJ2-5
V gene: TRBV5-4
CDR3 length: 13
D gene: -
CDR3 protein: CASSYRGGETQYF
CDR3 DNA: TGTGCCAGCAGTTACAGGGGGGGGGAGACCCAGTACTTC

clone size: few
J gene: TRBJ1-5
V gene: TRBV27
CDR3 length: 15
D gene: TRBD1
CDR3 protein: CASSRSQGGNQPQHF
CDR3 DNA: TGTGCCAGCAGTCGCTCACAGGGGGGCAATCAGCCCCAGCATTTT

clone size: few
J gene: TRBJ1-6
V gene: TRBV9
CDR3 length: 16
D gene: -
CDR3 protein: CASSADTSSYNSPLHF
CDR3 DNA: TGTGCCAGCAGCGCAGACACGAGCTCCTATAATTCACCCCTCCACTTT

clone size: -
J gene: TRBJ2-7
V gene: TRBV11-3
CDR3 length: 15
D gene: -
CDR3 protein: CASSLGGFAGNEQYF
CDR3 DNA: TGTGCCAGCAGCTTAGGGGGTTTCGCGGGCAACGAGCAGTACTTC

clone size: few
J gene: TRBJ2-6
V gene: TRBV19
CDR3 length: 16
D gene: TRBD1
CDR3 protein: CASLQGVHSGANVLTF
CDR3 DNA: TGTGCCAGCCTACAGGGGGTCCACTCTGGGGCCAACGTCCTGACTTTC

clone size: -
J gene: TRBJ2-3
V gene: TRBV28
CDR3 length: 13
D gene: -
CDR3 protein: CASSLGGAATQYF
CDR3 DNA: TGTGCCAGCAGTTTAGGGGGGGCCGCCACGCAGTATTTT

clone size: -
J gene: TRBJ2-5
V gene: TRBV14
CDR3 length: 17
D gene: -
CDR3 protein: CASSQGRTRALEETQYF
CDR3 DNA: TGTGCCAGCAGCCAAGGCAGGACAAGGGCATTGGAAGAGACCCAGTACTTC

clone size: -
J gene: TRBJ1-1
V gene: TRBV25-1
CDR3 length: 14
D gene: TRBD1
CDR3 protein: CASSGTGYGTEAFF
CDR3 DNA: TGTGCCAGCAGTGGGACAGGGTACGGCACTGAAGCTTTCTTT

clone size: -
J gene: TRBJ1-1
V gene: TRBV7-9
CDR3 length: 14
D gene: -
CDR3 protein: CASSHGTHRTEAFF
CDR3 DNA: TGTGCCAGCAGTCACGGCACGCACAGGACTGAAGCTTTCTTT

clone size: -
J gene: TRBJ1-3
V gene: TRBV7-2
CDR3 length: 13
D gene: -
CDR3 protein: CASSLAAGNTIYF
CDR3 DNA: TGTGCCAGCAGCTTGGCGGCTGGAAACACCATATATTTT

clone size: -
J gene: TRBJ1-6
V gene: TRBV5-1
CDR3 length: 16
D gene: -
CDR3 protein: CASSLEAGRIGSPLHF
CDR3 DNA: TGCGCCAGCAGCTTGGAGGCCGGGCGGATCGGTTCACCCCTCCACTTT

clone size: -
J gene: TRBJ2-3
V gene: TRBV11-2
CDR3 length: 16
D gene: TRBD2
CDR3 protein: CASSFRTSGVPDTQYF
CDR3 DNA: TGTGCCAGCAGCTTCCGGACTAGCGGGGTCCCAGATACGCAGTATTTT

clone size: once
J gene: TRBJ2-1
V gene: TRBV5-6
CDR3 length: 17
D gene: TRBD1
CDR3 protein: CASSPAAGTGALGEQFF
CDR3 DNA: TGTGCCAGCAGCCCGGCCGCCGGGACAGGGGCCCTAGGTGAGCAGTTCTTC

clone size: few
J gene: TRBJ2-5
V gene: TRBV5-4
CDR3 length: 15
D gene: TRBD1
CDR3 protein: CASRPGTGVQETQYF
CDR3 DNA: TGTGCCAGCCGTCCGGGGACAGGGGTTCAAGAGACCCAGTACTTC